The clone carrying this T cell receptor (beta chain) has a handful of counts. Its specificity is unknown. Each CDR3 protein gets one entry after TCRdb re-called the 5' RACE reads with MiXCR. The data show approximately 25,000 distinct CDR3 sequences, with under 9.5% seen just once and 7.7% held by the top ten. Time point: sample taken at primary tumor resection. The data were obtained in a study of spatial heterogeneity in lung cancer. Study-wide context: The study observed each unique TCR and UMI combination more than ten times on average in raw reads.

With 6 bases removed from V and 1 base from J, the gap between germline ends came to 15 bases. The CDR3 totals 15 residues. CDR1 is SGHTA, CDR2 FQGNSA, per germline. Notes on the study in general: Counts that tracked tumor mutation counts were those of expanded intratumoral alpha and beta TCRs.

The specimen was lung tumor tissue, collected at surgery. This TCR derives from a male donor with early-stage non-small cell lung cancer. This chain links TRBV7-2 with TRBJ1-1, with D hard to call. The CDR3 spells CASSRNPSANTEAFF. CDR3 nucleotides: TGTGCCAGCAGTAGAAACCCCTCCGCGAACACTGAAGCTTTCTTT.